The sequence of this T cell receptor beta chain was determined in a study of early T cells in non-severe SARS-CoV-2 infection. Study summary: The authors sequenced bulk RNA from unsorted whole blood, leaving chains unpaired. Findings and caveats of the study: VDJdb-based annotation leaned toward anti-spike CD8 responses and missed private and CD4 specificities.

From germline, CDR1 is SGHKS and CDR2 YYEKEE (reference sequence). V gave up 6 bases and J gave up 5 bases, with 9 bases separating them. The CDR3 length is 12 residues. Ten or more counts support this clonotype. Antigen: not known. Individual cDNA molecules were tagged with unique molecular identifiers. TCRdb reanalysed the 5' RACE reads using MiXCR and keeps one entry per CDR3 protein. The sample contains about 19,000 distinct CDR3 sequences, over 4% of which appear only once. This sequence joins TRBV5-5 and TRBJ1-3; perhaps TRBD1 as D (5 bases). Sequenced: whole blood. This clonotype was obtained from an adult who was a healthcare worker with PCR-confirmed SARS-CoV-2 infection or an uninfected control (not recorded which). The chain's CDR3 is CASTKGRNTIYF. The CDR3 nucleotides are TGTGCCAGCACCAAGGGGAGAAACACCATATATTTT.